This entry concerns a single T cell receptor beta chain. Antigen specificity is unknown. The record originates from a study of Tregs in tolerant kidney transplant recipients. Related graft donors supplied nonmyeloablative bone marrow transplants, and mixed chimerism was transient. Trimming pared 6 bases from V and 7 bases from J, leaving 6 bases between. Germline CDR1 and CDR2: MGHDK and SYGVNS. The CDR3 spans 11 residues. Data came from immunoSEQ multiplex PCR; TCRdb stores just in-frame clones and leaves some out. The sample has 20,000 to 25,000 clones; more than 65% are singletons. Study-level results: Some patients' samples used different primers over time, so nucleotide sequences weren't comparable. No direct test of biological reproducibility was done here.

The chain combines TRBV25-1 with TRBJ2-2; D unresolved. Sample: CD8+ T cells from blood (PBMCs), taken 6 months after the transplant. The clonotype originates from a human patient who received a combined kidney and bone marrow transplant. T cells may partly derive from the graft donor. The CDR3 sequence: CASRLNGELFF. CDR3 coding DNA: TGTGCCAGCAGATTAAACGGGGAGCTGTTTTTT.